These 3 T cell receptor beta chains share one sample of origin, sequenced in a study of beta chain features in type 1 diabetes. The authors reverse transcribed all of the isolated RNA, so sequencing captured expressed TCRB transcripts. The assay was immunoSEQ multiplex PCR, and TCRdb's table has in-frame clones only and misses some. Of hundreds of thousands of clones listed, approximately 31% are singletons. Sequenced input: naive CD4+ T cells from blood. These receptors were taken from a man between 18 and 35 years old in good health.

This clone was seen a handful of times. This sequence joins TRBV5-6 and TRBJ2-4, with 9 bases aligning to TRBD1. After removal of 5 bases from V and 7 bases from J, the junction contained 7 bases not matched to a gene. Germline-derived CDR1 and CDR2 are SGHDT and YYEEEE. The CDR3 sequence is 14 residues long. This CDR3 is CASRLGQGGNIQYF. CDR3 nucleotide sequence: TGTGCCAGCAGGCTGGGACAGGGTGGTAACATTCAGTACTTC.

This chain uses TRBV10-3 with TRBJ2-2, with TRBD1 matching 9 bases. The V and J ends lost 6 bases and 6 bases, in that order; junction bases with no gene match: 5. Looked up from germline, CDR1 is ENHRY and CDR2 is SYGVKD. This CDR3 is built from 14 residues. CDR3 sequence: CAIRGTGQPGELFF. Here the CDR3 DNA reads TGTGCCATCAGGGGGACAGGGCAGCCCGGGGAGCTGTTTTTT.

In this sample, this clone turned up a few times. CDR3 coding DNA: TGTGCCAGCAGCTTGTACGCAACAGGTTCACGGGAGACCCAGTACTTC. Protein sequence: CASSLYATGSRETQYF. The genes are TRBV5-6 and TRBJ2-5; D might be TRBD1 (5 bases). CDR3 length: 16 residues. V was trimmed by 1 base and J by 5 bases, leaving 18 bases between them. Per germline, CDR1 SGHDT and CDR2 YYEEEE.